This passage covers 23 T cell receptor beta chains from one sample sequenced in a study of cytomegalovirus exposure and HLA in healthy donors. The PCR contained 60 Vbeta and 13 Jbeta primers. The repertoire was sequenced with immunoSEQ multiplex PCR; TCRdb's copy has only in-frame clones and lacks some. The table has approximately 85,000 clones, around 62% seen once; the top ten hold approximately 5.8%. The specimen was PBMCs. All receptors derive from a woman under 40 in good health and CMV-seropositive.

The CDR3 loop is CASSLSSGGAREQFF. CDR3 DNA: TGTGCCAGCAGCTTATCAAGCGGGGGGGCGCGAGAGCAGTTCTTC. The V gene is TRBV7-2, the J gene TRBJ2-1; 10 bases fit TRBD2. Germline V gene sequence: CDR1 SGHTA, CDR2 FQGNSA. The CDR3 totals 15 residues. Trimming cost V 2 bases and J 10 bases; bases outside gene matches: 8.

The gene calls are TRBV2 and TRBJ1-4; a possible D gene is TRBD1 (5 bases). The CDR3 consists of 13 residues. Trimming pared 6 bases from V and 8 bases from J, leaving 13 bases between. From germline, CDR1 is SNHLY and CDR2 FYNNEI. The CDR3: CASRQEPAEKLFF. In nucleotides, the CDR3 is TGTGCCAGCAGACAGGAACCGGCCGAAAAACTGTTTTTT.

The chain combines TRBV20-1 with TRBJ2-5; the D gene is possibly TRBD1 (6 bases). V was clipped by 7 bases and J by 2 bases, with 8 bases between them. Germline-derived CDR1 and CDR2 are DFQATT and SNEGSKA (reference sequence). CDR3 size: 11 residues. This CDR3 reads CSGRGQETQYF. The CDR3 nucleotides are TGCAGTGGAAGGGGGCAAGAGACCCAGTACTTC.

This chain uses TRBV10-2 with TRBJ2-3, with TRBD2 identical over 10 bases. There are 15 residues in the CDR3. Germline CDR1 reads WSHSY; CDR2 reads SAAADI. After removal of 8 bases from V and 5 bases from J, the junction contained 10 bases not matched to a gene. CDR3 sequence: CASQASLAGLDTQYF. The CDR3 region has the DNA TGCGCCAGCCAGGCCTCACTAGCGGGGTTAGATACGCAGTATTTT.

The chain is built from TRBV6-6 and TRBJ1-2, with 9 positions matching TRBD1. The CDR3 totals 15 residues. With 2 bases clipped from V and 8 bases from J, the junction kept 9 bases outside the gene matches. Germline V lookup: CDR1 MNHNY, CDR2 SVGAGI (reference sequence). CDR3 bases: TGTGCCAGCAGTTACCTTCGGACAGGGGCGAACGGCTACACCTTC. Translation gives CASSYLRTGANGYTF.

The chain is built from TRBV2 and TRBJ2-4; TRBD2 matches at 15 bases. Germline V gene sequence: CDR1 SNHLY, CDR2 FYNNEI. The CDR3 contains 17 residues. V lost 5 bases, J lost 7 bases, and 9 bases stayed unmatched. In nucleotides, the CDR3 is TGTGCCAGCAGTCACGGGACTAGCGGGGGGTCAGGGAACATTCAGTACTTC. Its protein product is CASSHGTSGGSGNIQYF.

Comments on this clone: At the DNA level, this CDR3 is encoded by other sequences in the same sample as well. The chain's CDR3 is CASSSRTGSYEQYF. The CDR3 region has the DNA TGTGCCAGCAGCTCTAGGACAGGCTCCTACGAGCAGTACTTC. V is TRBV7-2 and J is TRBJ2-7; 7 bases fit TRBD1. CDR1 and CDR2 from the germline V gene are SGHTA and FQGNSA. The CDR3 consists of 14 residues. V shed 4 bases and J 0 bases; nucleotides not matched to a gene: 3.

The CDR3 loop is CASSAFSSSGANVLTF. The CDR3 bases are TGTGCCAGCAGTGCATTCTCTAGCTCTGGGGCCAACGTCCTGACTTTC. The chain is built from TRBV6-1 and TRBJ2-6, with D uncertain. CDR1 is MNHNS and CDR2 is SASEGT in the germline V gene. The V end was cut by 4 bases, the J end by 0 bases, with 10 bases between. The CDR3 has 16 amino acids.

This clone was observed a few times. The chain employs TRBV19 and TRBJ2-7; the D gene is possibly TRBD2 (5 bases). The CDR3 is made up of 13 amino acids. The germline gives CDR1 LNHDA, CDR2 SQIVND (reference sequence). V shed 5 bases and J shed 6 bases, with 14 bases lying between them. As DNA, the CDR3 is TGTGCCAGTAGTTACGGAGGAACTTCCGAGCAGTACTTC. Its protein is CASSYGGTSEQYF.

The V and J genes are TRBV28 and TRBJ1-2, with D perhaps TRBD1 (5 bases). There are 13 residues in the CDR3. Germline V gene data show CDR1 as MDHEN and CDR2 as SYDVKM. V lost 7 bases to trimming and J lost 7 bases, with 16 bases between them. The CDR3 DNA reads as TGTGCCAGCATAAGGACGCTGGGGGGTGGCTACACCTTC. Its translation is CASIRTLGGGYTF.

This clone was detected a few times. This chain connects TRBV7-9 to TRBJ2-7; 12 bases agree with TRBD1. Germline CDR1 and CDR2: SEHNR and FQNEAQ (reference sequence). This CDR3 spans 16 amino acids. V lost 3 bases to trimming and J lost 5 bases; unmatched junction nucleotides: 8. Here the CDR3 reads CASSFRGTGGKDEQYF. In DNA form, the CDR3 reads TGTGCCAGCAGCTTCCGCGGGACAGGGGGCAAGGACGAGCAGTACTTC.

The genes are TRBV10-3 and TRBJ1-1; the D gene is possibly TRBD1 (6 bases). The length of the CDR3 is 14 residues. Germline V gene data show CDR1 as ENHRY and CDR2 as SYGVKD. Trimming removed 6 bases from V and 3 bases from J, with 14 bases in between. The CDR3 sequence is CAISFTGQDTEAFF. The CDR3 DNA follows: TGTGCCATCAGCTTCACGGGACAAGACACTGAAGCTTTCTTT.

This chain links TRBV4-2 with TRBJ2-2; TRBD1 might be the D (6 bases). Germline CDR1 is LGHNA and CDR2 is YNFKEQ. The CDR3 length is 17 residues. The V end was cut by 0 bases, the J end by 6 bases, with 17 bases between. Written as DNA, the CDR3 is TGTGCCAGCAGCCAAGAACCCTTTGGGGGCGATTCCGGGGAGCTGTTTTTT. Translating it yields CASSQEPFGGDSGELFF.

V gene TRBV6-5 combines with J gene TRBJ2-5; the match to TRBD1 covers 8 bases. The J call may be faulty, since TRBJ2-7 better matches the DNA end. Germline values: CDR1 MNHEY, CDR2 SVGAGI. The CDR3 has 14 amino acids. The CDR3 DNA reads as TGTGCCAGCAGCCAAATCAGGGGGCCGGACGAGCAGTACTTC. Protein product: CASSQIRGPDEQYF.

This clone was detected a few times. This rearrangement joins TRBV2 to TRBJ1-4; D is undetermined. CDR3 size: 16 residues. The germline CDR1 and CDR2 sequences are SNHLY and FYNNEI. Trimming cost V 7 bases and J 6 bases, with 21 bases left between them. The CDR3 loop reads CASKRSPRGLYEKLFF. CDR3 nucleotide sequence: TGTGCCAGCAAACGAAGCCCCCGTGGGCTTTATGAAAAACTGTTTTTT.

V and J are TRBV29-1 and TRBJ2-2; 9 nucleotides agree with TRBD1. J gave up 5 bases and V 5 bases, and 15 bases lay outside the gene matches. This CDR3 spans 17 amino acids. Germline CDR1 reads SQVTM; CDR2 reads ANQGSEA. CDR3 bases: TGCAGCGTTCGAAGACCTACTGGGACAGGGAATACCGGGGAGCTGTTTTTT. This sequence encodes CSVRRPTGTGNTGELFF.

This clone has just one count. The V gene is TRBV6-6, the J gene TRBJ1-2; D ambiguous. The germline CDR1 and CDR2 sequences are MNHNY and SVGAGI (reference sequence). The CDR3 is 16 amino acids. Trimming removed 2 bases from V and 4 bases from J, with 17 bases in between. The CDR3 here is CASSYTDFPRPYGYTF. The CDR3 coding sequence is TGTGCCAGCAGTTACACCGATTTCCCGCGCCCCTATGGCTACACCTTC.

CDR3 protein: CASSQLASETQYF. In DNA form, the CDR3 reads TGCGCCAGCAGCCAATTGGCCAGTGAGACCCAGTACTTC. The chain carries TRBV4-1 and TRBJ2-5; D ambiguous. The CDR3 sequence is 13 residues long. Germline lookup yields CDR1 MGHRA and CDR2 YSYEKL. The V end was cut by 2 bases, the J end by 5 bases, with 9 bases between.

The chain links TRBV4-3 to TRBJ1-1, with TRBD1 identical over 7 bases. Unmatched junction bases numbered 4, after V lost 0 bases and J lost 3 bases. The CDR3 spans 15 residues. Germline CDR1 and CDR2: LGHNA and YSLEER. The CDR3 sequence: CASSQEYRGYTEAFF. The CDR3 bases are TGCGCCAGCAGCCAAGAATACAGGGGATACACTGAAGCTTTCTTT.

The CDR3 reads CASRPGQYNEKLFF. CDR3 nucleotides: TGTGCCAGCAGACCGGGACAGTATAATGAAAAACTGTTTTTT. The chain couples TRBV6-1 to TRBJ1-4; 7 bases are a match to TRBD1. After removal of 6 bases from V and 4 bases from J, the junction contained 5 bases not matched to a gene. The CDR3 contains 14 residues. CDR1 MNHNS and CDR2 SASEGT come from the germline V gene.

The V gene is TRBV11-2, the J gene TRBJ2-5, with TRBD1 as a possible D gene (6 bases). Germline-derived CDR1 and CDR2 are SGHAT and FQNNGV. The V and J ends lost 4 bases and 1 base respectively, with 13 bases between them. This CDR3 comprises 15 residues. CDR3 sequence: CASSYGQPTQETQYF. Written as DNA, the CDR3 is TGTGCCAGCAGCTACGGACAGCCAACCCAAGAGACCCAGTACTTC.

J is TRBJ1-1 and V is TRBV30, with D perhaps matching TRBD1 (6 bases). CDR1 and CDR2 (germline): GTSNPN, SVGIG (reference sequence). The V end was cut by 2 bases, the J end by 7 bases, with 14 bases between. CDR3 length: 13 amino acids. This CDR3 reads CAWSSGTKCEAFF. The CDR3, as DNA: TGTGCCTGGAGTTCCGGGACAAAGTGTGAAGCTTTCTTT.

This chain connects TRBV19 to TRBJ1-6; 8 bases are shared with TRBD1. The germline V gene has CDR1 LNHDA and CDR2 SQIVND (reference sequence). This CDR3 has 17 amino acids. Trimming cost V 2 bases and J 5 bases; bases outside gene matches: 8. This CDR3 reads CASSIIWRQGNNSPLHF. CDR3 DNA: TGTGCCAGTAGTATAATCTGGCGACAGGGGAATAATTCACCCCTCCACTTT.